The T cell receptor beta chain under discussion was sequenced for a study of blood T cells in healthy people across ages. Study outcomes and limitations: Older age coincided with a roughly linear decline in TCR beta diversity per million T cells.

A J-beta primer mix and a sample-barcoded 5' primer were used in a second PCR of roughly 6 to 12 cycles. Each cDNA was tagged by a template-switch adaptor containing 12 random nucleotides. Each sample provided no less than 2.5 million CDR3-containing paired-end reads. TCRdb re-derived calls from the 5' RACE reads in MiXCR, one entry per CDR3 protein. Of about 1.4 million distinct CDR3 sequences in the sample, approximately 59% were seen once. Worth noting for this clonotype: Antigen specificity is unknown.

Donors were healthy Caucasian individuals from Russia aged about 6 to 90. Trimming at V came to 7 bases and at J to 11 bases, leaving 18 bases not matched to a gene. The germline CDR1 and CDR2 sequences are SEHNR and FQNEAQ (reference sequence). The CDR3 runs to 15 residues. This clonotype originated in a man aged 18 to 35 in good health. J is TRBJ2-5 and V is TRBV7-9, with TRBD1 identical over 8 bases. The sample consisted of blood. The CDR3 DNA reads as TGTGCCAGCACTCCGGACGGGACAGGTTTCTACGGGCAGTACTTC. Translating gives CASTPDGTGFYGQYF.